This TCR beta chain appears in the sequencing data of a study of blood T cell repertoires in COVID-19. The overall study: Sites across the United States, Italy and Spain contributed samples from acute and convalescent COVID-19. PBMCs, B-cell-depleted T cells, or T cells provided the cDNA or gDNA that made up the material.

V shed 1 base and J 11 bases; nucleotides not matched to a gene: 5. Germline CDR1 is SGHDN and CDR2 is FVKESK. The CDR3 runs to 12 residues. In the authors' workflow: Counts of nucleated cells, estimated from reference gene primer amplification, were obtained. This table comes from immunoSEQ multiplex PCR, and its TCRdb copy is limited to in-frame clones, with some not included. For V, J and clone size, that table is used; D and trimming come from the DNA. The sample gives under 350,000 clones, roughly 91% of which show up once; roughly 5% is in the top ten. The sample was peripheral blood. This chain uses TRBV14 with TRBJ2-7; TRBD1 matches at 7 bases. The sequence derives from a man aged 35-49 years with acute or convalescent COVID-19. CDR3 nucleotide sequence: TGTGCCAGCAGCCAAGGAGGGACAGCAAAGTACTTC. Amino acid sequence: CASSQGGTAKYF.